The sequence of this TCR beta chain was determined in a study of regulatory T cells in long-lasting Graves disease. Study-level results: The study found TRBV28, TRBJ1-2 and TRBJ2-5 favored in persistent disease.

CDR3 length: 16 residues. CDR1 is SNHLY, CDR2 FYNNEI, per germline. Assembly of TCR beta libraries relied on iRepertoire HTBI primers together with Arm-PCR of CDR3 regions. TCRdb independently ran MiXCR on the multiplex PCR reads; one entry per CDR3 protein. In the table there are 370,000 or so distinct CDR3 sequences, about a sixth of which are singletons. To note about this clonotype: Antigen specificity is unknown. Sequence at one end of the junction differs from germline and may be a read error.

The time point: newly diagnosed GD, antithyroid drugs for less than 3 months. With RNA extracted from PBMCs as input, the TCR library was made. The same data also went into a second study, on T cells in Graves' hyperthyroidism and ophthalmopathy. Per that paper: Diagnoses were established using clinical symptoms, serum thyroxine and TRAb, thyroid ultrasound and orbital computed tomography. HTBI primers drove first-round RT-PCR of the TCR CDR3.

The clonotype originates from a woman under 30 with Graves disease. V gene TRBV2 combines with J gene TRBJ1-1; no definite D call. The sample was peripheral blood mononuclear cells (PBMCs), taken at new diagnosis, from a patient treated with antithyroid drugs. The CDR3 here is CASSPLKAAFNTEAFF. For the CDR3, the DNA is TGCGCCAGCAGCCCTTTAAAGGCGGCGTTTAACACTGAAGCTTTCTTT.